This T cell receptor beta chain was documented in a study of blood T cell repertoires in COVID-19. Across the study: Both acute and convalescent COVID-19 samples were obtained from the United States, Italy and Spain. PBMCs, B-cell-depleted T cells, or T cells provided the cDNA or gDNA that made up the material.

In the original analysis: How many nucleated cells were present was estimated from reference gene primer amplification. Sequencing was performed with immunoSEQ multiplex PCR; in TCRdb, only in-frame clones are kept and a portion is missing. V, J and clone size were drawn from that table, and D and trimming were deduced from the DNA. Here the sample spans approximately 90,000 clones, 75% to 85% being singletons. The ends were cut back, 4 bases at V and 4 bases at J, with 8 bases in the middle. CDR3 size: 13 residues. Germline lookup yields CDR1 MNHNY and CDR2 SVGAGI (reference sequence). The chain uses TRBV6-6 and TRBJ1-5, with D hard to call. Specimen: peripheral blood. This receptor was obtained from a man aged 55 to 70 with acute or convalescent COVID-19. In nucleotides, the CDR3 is TGTGCCAGCAGTTCACAGCTTAATCAGCCCCAGCATTTT. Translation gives CASSSQLNQPQHF.